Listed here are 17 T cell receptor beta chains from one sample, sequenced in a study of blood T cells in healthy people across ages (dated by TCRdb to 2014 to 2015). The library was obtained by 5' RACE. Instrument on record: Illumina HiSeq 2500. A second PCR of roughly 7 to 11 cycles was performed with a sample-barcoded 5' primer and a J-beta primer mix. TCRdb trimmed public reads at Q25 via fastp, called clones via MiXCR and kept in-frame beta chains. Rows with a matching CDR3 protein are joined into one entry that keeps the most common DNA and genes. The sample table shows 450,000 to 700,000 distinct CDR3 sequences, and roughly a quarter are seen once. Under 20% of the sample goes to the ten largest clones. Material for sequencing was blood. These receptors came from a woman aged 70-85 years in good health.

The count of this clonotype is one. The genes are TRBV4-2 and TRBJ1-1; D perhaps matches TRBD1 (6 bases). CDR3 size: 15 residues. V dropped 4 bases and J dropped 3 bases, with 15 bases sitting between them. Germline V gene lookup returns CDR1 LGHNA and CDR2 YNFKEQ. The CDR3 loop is CASSPGQTAHTEAFF. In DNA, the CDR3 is TGTGCCAGCAGCCCCGGACAGACCGCGCACACTGAAGCTTTCTTT.

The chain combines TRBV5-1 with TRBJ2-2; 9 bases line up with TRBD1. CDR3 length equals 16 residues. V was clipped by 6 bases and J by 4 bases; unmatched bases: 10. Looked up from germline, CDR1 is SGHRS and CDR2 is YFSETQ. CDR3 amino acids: CASTLREQGATGELFF. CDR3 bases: TGCGCCAGCACCCTCAGGGAACAGGGGGCCACCGGGGAGCTGTTTTTT.

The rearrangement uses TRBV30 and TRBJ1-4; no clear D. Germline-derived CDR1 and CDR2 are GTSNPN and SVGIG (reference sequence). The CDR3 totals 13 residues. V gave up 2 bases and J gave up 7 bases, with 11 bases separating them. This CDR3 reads CAWSSSGVEKLFF. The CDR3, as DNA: TGTGCCTGGAGTAGTTCCGGGGTTGAAAAACTGTTTTTT. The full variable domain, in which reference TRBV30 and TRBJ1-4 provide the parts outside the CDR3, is SQTIHQWPATLVQPVGSPLSLECTVEGTSNPNLYWYRQAAGRGLQLLFYSVGIGQISSEVPQNLSASRPQDRQFILSSKKLLLSDSGFYLCAWSSSGVEKLFFGSGTQLSVL.

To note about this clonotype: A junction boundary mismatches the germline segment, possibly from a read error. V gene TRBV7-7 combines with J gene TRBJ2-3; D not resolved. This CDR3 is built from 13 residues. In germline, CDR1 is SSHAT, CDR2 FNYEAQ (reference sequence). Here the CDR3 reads CASSLGLEDTQYF. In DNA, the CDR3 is TGTGCTAGCAGCTTAGGTTTAGAGGATACGCAGTATTTT.

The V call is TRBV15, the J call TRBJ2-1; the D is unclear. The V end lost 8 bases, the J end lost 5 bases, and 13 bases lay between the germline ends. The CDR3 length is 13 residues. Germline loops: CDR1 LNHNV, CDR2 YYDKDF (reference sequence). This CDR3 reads CATQSSPHNEQFF. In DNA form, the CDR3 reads TGTGCCACCCAGTCCAGCCCACACAATGAGCAGTTCTTC.

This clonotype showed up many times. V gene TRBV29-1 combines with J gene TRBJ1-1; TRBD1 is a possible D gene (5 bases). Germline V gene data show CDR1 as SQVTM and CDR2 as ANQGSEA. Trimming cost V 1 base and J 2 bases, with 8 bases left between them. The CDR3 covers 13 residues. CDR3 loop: CSVEGGQNTEAFF. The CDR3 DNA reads TGCAGCGTTGAAGGGGGCCAAAACACTGAAGCTTTCTTT.

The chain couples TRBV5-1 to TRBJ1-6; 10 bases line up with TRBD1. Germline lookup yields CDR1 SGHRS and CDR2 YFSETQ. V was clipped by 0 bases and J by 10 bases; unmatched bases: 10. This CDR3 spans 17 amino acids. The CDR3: CASSLDPGQGFGSPLHF. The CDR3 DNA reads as TGCGCCAGCAGCTTGGATCCGGGACAGGGGTTTGGCTCACCCCTCCACTTT. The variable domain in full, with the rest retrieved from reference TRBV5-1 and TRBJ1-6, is KAGVTQTPRYLIKTRGQQVTLSCSPISGHRSVSWYQQTPGQGLQFLFEYFSETQRNKGNFPGRFSGRQFSNSRSEMNVSTLELGDSALYLCASSLDPGQGFGSPLHFGNGTRLTVT.

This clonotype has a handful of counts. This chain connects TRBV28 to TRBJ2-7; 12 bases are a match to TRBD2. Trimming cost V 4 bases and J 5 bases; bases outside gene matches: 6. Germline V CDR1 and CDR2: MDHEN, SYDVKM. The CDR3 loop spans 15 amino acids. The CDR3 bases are TGTGCCAGCAGTTCAGGGACTAGCGGGCCTCACGAGCAGTACTTC. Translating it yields CASSSGTSGPHEQYF.

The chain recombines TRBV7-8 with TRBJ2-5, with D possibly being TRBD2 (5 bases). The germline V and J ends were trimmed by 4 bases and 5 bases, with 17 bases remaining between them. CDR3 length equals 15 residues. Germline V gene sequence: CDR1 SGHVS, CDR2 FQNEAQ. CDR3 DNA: TGTGCCAGCAGCTCCCACCTGACTACTCCCGAGACCCAGTACTTC. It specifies CASSSHLTTPETQYF.

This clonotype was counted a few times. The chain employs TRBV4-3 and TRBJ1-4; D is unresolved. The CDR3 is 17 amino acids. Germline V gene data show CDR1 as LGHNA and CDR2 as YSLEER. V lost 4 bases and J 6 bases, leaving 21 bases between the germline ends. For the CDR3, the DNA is TGCGCCAGCAGCCGCAGCCTCAGGACCGCTAAAGATGAAAAACTGTTTTTT. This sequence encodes CASSRSLRTAKDEKLFF.

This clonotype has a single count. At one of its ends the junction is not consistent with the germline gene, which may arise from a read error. The CDR3 nucleotides read TGCGCCAGCAGCTGGGGGCCTCCGCAGGGAACTGAAACTTTCTTT. Translated: CASSWGPPQGTETFF. J is TRBJ1-1 and V is TRBV7-9, with D maybe TRBD1 (6 bases). The CDR3 has 15 residues. Germline V gene lookup returns CDR1 SEHNR and CDR2 FQNEAQ (reference sequence).

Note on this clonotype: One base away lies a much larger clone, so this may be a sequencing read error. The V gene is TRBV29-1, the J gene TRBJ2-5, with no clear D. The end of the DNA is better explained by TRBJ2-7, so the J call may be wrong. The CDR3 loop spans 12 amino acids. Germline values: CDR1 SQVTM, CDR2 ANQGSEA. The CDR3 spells CSFRAVWDEQYF. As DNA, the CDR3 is TGCAGCTTTAGGGCTGTTTGGGACGAGCAGTACTTC.

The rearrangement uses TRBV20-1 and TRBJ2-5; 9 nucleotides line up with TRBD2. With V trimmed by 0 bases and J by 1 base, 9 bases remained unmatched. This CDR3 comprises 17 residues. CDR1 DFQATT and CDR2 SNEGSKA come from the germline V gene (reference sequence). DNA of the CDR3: TGCAGTGCTAGAGACCTCACGGGGCGGGGGGGCCAAGAGACCCAGTACTTC. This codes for CSARDLTGRGGQETQYF.

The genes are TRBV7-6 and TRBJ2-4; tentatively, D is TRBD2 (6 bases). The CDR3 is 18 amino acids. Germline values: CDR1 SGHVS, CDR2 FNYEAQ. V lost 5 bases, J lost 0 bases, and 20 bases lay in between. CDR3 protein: CASSPGAVGGLAKNIQYF. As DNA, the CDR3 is TGTGCCAGCAGCCCCGGGGCAGTGGGGGGACTAGCCAAAAACATTCAGTACTTC.

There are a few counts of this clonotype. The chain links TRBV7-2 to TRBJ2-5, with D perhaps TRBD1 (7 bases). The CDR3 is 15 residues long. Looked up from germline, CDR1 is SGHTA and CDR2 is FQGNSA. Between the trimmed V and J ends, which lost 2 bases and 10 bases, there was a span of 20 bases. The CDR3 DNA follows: TGTGCCAGCAGCTTACAGGGGGACTCTCTTCAGCACCAGTACTTC. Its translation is CASSLQGDSLQHQYF. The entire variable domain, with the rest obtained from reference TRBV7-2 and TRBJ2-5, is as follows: GAGVSQSPSNKVTEKGKDVELRCDPISGHTALYWYRQSLGQGLEFLIYFQGNSAPDKSGLPSDRFSAERTGGSVSTLTIQRTQQEDSAVYLCASSLQGDSLQHQYFGPGTRLLVL.

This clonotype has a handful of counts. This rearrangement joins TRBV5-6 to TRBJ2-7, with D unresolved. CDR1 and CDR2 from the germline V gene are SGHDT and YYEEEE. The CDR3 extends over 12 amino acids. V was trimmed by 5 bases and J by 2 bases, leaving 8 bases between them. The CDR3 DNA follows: TGTGCCAGCAGTCAAACCGCCTACGAGCAGTACTTC. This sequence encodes CASSQTAYEQYF.

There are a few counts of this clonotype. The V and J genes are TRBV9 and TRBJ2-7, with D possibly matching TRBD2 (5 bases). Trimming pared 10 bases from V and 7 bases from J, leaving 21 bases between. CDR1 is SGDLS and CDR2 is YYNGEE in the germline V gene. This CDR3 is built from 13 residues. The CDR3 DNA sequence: TGTGCCTCAGGCCCGGAGGTGTTCGGGGAGCAGTACTTC. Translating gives CASGPEVFGEQYF.